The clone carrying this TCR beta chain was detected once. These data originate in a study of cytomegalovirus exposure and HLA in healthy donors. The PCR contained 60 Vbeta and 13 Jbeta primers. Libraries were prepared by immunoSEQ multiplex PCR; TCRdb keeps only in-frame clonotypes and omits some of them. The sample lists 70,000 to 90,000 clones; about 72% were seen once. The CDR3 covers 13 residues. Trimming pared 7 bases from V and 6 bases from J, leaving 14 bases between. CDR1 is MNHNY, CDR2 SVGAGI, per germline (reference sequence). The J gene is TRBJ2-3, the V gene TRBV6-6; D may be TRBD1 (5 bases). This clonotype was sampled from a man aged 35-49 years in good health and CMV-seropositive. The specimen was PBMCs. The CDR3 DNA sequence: TGTGCCAGCACAAGCAGGGTGAGCGATACGCAGTATTTT. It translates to CASTSRVSDTQYF.